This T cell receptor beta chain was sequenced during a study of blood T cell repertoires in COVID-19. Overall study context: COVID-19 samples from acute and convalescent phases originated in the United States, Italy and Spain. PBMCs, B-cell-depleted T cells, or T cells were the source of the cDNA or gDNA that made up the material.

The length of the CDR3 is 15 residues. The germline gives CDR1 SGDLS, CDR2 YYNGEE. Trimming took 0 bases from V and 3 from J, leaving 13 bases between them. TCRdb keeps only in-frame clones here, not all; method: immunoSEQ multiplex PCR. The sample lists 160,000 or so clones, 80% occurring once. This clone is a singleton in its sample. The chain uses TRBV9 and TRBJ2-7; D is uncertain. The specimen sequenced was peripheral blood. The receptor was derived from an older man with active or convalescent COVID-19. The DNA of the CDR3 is TGTGCCAGCAGCGTAGGGCAAGAACAGCTCTACGAGCAGTACTTC. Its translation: CASSVGQEQLYEQYF.